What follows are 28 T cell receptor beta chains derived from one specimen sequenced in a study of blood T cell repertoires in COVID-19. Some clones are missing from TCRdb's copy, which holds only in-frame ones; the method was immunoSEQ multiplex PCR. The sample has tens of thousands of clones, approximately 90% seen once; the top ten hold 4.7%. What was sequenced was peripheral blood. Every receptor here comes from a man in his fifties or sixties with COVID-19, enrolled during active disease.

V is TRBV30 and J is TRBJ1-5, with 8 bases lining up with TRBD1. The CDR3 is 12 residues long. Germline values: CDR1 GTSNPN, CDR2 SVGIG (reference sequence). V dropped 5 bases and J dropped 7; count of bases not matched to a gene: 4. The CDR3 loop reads CAWDRGNQPQHF. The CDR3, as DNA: TGTGCCTGGGACAGGGGAAACCAGCCCCAGCATTTT. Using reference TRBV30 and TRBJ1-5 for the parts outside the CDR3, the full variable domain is SQTIHQWPATLVQPVGSPLSLECTVEGTSNPNLYWYRQAAGRGLQLLFYSVGIGQISSEVPQNLSASRPQDRQFILSSKKLLLSDSGFYLCAWDRGNQPQHFGDGTRLSIL.

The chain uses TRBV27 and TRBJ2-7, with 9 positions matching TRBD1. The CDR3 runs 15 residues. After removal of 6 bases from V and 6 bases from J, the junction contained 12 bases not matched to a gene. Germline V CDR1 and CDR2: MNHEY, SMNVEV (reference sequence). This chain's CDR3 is CASSLHDRGVSEQYF. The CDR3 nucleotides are TGTGCCAGCAGCCTCCACGACAGGGGGGTTTCCGAGCAGTACTTC.

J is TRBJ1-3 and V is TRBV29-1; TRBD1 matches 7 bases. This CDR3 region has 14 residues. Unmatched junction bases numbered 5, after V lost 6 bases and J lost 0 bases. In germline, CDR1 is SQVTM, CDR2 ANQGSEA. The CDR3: CSVTGEFSGNTIYF. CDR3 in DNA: TGCAGCGTCACAGGGGAGTTCTCTGGAAACACCATATATTTT. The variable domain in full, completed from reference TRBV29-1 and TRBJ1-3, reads SAVISQKPSRDICQRGTSLTIQCQVDSQVTMMFWYRQQPGQSLTLIATANQGSEATYESGFVIDKFPISRPNLTFSTLTVSNMSPEDSSIYLCSVTGEFSGNTIYFGEGSWLTVV.

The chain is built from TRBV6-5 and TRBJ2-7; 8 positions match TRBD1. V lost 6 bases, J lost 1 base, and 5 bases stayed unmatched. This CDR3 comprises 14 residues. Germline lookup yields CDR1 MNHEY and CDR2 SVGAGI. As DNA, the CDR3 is TGTGCCAGCAGCAGGGACAGGCTTTCCTACGAGCAGTACTTC. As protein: CASSRDRLSYEQYF.

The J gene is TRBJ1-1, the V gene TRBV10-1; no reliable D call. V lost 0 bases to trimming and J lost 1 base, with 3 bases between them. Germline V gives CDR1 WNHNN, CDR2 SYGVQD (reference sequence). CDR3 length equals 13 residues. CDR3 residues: CASSESANTEAFF. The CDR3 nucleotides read TGCGCCAGCAGTGAGTCGGCGAACACTGAAGCTTTCTTT.

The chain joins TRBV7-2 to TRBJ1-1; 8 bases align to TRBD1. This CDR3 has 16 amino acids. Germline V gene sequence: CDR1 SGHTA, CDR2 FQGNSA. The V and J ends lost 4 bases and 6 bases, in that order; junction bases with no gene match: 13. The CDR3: CASSSYYRQGRAEAFF. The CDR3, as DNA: TGTGCCAGCAGCTCTTACTACAGACAGGGGCGCGCTGAAGCTTTCTTT.

CDR3 amino acids: CASSQGASGRGRDEQFF. CDR3 sequence (DNA): TGCGCCAGCAGCCAAGGGGCTAGCGGGAGGGGCAGGGATGAGCAGTTCTTC. V and J are TRBV4-3 and TRBJ2-1; 12 bases match TRBD2. With 1 base clipped from V and 8 bases from J, the junction kept 9 bases outside the gene matches. The CDR3 is 17 residues long. Germline values: CDR1 LGHNA, CDR2 YSLEER.

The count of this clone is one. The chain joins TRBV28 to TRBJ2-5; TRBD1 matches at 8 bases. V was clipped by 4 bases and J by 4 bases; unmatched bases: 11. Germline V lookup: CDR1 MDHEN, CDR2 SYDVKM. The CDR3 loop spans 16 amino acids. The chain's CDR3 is CASSWGTGGLRETQYF. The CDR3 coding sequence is TGTGCCAGCAGTTGGGGAACAGGGGGATTACGAGAGACCCAGTACTTC.

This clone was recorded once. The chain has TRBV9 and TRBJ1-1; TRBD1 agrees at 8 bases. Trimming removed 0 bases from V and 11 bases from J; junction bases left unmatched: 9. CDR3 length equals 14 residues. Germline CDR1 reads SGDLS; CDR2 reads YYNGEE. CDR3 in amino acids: CASSVGTGRASAFF. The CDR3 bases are TGTGCCAGCAGCGTAGGGACAGGGAGGGCGAGTGCTTTCTTT.

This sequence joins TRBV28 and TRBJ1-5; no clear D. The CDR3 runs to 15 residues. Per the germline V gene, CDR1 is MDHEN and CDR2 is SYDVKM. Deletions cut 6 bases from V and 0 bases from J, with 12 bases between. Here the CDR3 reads CASRPIYYSNQPQHF. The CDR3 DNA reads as TGTGCCAGCAGACCTATTTATTATAGCAATCAGCCCCAGCATTTT.

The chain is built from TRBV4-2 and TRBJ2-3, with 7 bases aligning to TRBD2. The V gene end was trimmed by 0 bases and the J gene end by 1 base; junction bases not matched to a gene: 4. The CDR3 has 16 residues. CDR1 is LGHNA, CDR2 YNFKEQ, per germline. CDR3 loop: CASSQDGTTGTDTQYF. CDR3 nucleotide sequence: TGTGCCAGCAGCCAAGATGGGACTACCGGCACAGATACGCAGTATTTT.

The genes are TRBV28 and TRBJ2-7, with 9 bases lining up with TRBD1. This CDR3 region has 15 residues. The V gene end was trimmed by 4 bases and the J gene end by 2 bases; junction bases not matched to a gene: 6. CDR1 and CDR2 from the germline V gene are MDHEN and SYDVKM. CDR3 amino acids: CASSSSGTGTYEQYF. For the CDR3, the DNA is TGTGCCAGCAGTTCATCCGGGACAGGGACCTACGAGCAGTACTTC.

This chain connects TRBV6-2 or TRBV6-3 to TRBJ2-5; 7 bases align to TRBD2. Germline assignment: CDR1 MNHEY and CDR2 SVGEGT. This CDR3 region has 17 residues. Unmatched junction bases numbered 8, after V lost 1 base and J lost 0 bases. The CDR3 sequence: CASSYYSLLAHQETQYF. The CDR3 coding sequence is TGTGCCAGCAGTTACTACAGTTTACTAGCGCACCAAGAGACCCAGTACTTC.

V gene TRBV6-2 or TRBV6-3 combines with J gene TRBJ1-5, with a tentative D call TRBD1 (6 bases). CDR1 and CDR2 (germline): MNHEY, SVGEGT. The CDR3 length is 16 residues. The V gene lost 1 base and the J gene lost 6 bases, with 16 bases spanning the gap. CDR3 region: CASSYFQGHQSQPQHF. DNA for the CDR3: TGTGCCAGCAGTTACTTCCAGGGACATCAGAGTCAGCCCCAGCATTTT.

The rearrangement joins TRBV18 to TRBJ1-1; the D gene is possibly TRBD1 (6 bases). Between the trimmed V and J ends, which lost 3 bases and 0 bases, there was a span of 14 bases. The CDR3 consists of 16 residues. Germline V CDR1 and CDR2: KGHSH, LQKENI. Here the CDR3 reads CASSPDGQLMNTEAFF. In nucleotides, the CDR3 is TGTGCCAGCTCACCCGATGGACAGCTAATGAACACTGAAGCTTTCTTT.

DNA for the CDR3: TGTGCCAGCAGACTCCCTCAGGGGACCACTGAAGCTTTCTTT. It translates to CASRLPQGTTEAFF. This chain uses TRBV28 with TRBJ1-1; TRBD1 might be the D (6 bases). This CDR3 has 14 residues. The V end lost 6 bases, the J end lost 4 bases, and 15 bases lay between the germline ends. Germline V CDR1 and CDR2: MDHEN, SYDVKM.

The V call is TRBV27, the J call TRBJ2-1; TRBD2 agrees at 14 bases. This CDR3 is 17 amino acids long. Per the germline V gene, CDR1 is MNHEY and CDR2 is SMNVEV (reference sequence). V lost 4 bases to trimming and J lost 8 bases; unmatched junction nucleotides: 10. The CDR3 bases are TGTGCCAGCAGTTACCGGACTAGCGGGAGGATTGGCTATGAGCAGTTCTTC. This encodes CASSYRTSGRIGYEQFF.

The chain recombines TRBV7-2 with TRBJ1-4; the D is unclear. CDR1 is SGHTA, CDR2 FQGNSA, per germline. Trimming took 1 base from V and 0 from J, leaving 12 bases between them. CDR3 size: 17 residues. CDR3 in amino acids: CASSLGGSGPTNEKLFF. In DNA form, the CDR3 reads TGTGCCAGCAGCTTAGGTGGGTCGGGTCCAACTAATGAAAAACTGTTTTTT.

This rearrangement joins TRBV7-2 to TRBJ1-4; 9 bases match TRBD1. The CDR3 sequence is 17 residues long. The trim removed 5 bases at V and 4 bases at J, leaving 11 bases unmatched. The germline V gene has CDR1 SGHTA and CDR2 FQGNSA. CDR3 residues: CASSLYGGTGYNEKLFF. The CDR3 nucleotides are TGTGCCAGCAGCCTCTACGGCGGGACAGGGTATAATGAAAAACTGTTTTTT.

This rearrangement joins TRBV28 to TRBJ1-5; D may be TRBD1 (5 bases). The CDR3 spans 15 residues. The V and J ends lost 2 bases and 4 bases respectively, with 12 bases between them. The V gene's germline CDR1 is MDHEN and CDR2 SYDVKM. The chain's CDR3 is CASSLGSQGNQPQHF. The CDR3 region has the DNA TGTGCCAGCAGTTTAGGCTCCCAGGGTAATCAGCCCCAGCATTTT.

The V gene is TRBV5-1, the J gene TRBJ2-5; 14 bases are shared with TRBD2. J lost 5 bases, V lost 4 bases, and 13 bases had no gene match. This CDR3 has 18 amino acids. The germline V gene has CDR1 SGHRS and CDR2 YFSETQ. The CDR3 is CASSPSGTSGRYLETQYF. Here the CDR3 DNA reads TGCGCCAGCAGCCCCTCCGGGACTAGCGGGAGATACTTGGAGACCCAGTACTTC.

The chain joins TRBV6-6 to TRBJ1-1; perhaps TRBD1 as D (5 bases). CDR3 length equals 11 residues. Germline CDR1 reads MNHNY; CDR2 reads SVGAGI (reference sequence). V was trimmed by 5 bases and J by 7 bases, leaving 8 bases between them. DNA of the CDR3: TGTGCCAGCAGTGACAGTGGTGAAGCTTTCTTT. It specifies CASSDSGEAFF.

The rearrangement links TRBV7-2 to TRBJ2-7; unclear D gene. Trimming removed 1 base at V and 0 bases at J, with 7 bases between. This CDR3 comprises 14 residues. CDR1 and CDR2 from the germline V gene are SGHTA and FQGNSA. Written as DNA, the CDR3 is TGTGCCAGCAGCTTAGTCCCGAGCTCCTACGAGCAGTACTTC. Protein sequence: CASSLVPSSYEQYF.

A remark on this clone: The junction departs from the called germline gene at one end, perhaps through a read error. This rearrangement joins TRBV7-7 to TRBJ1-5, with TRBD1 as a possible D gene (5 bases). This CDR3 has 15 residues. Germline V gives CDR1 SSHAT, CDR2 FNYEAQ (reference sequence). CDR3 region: CASTLDAQGNQPQHF. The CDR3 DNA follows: TGTGCCAGCACCTTAGATGCGCAGGGAAATCAGCCCCAGCATTTT. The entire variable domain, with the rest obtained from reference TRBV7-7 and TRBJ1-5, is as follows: GAGVSQSPRYKVTKRGQDVTLRCDPISSHATLYWYQQALGQGPEFLTYFNYEAQPDKSGLPSDRFSAERPEGSISTLTIQRTEQRDSAMYRCASTLDAQGNQPQHFGDGTRLSIL.

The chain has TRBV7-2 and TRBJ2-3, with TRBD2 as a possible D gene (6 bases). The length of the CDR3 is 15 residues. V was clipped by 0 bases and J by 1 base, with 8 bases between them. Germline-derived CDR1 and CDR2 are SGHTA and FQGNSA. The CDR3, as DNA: TGTGCCAGCAGCTTAGCGGGGGGTCGCACAGATACGCAGTATTTT. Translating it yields CASSLAGGRTDTQYF.

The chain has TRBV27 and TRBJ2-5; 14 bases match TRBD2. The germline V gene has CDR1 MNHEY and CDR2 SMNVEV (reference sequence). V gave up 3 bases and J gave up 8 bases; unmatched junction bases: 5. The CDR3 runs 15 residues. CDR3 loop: CASSFRLAGGLTQYF. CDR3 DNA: TGTGCCAGCAGTTTCCGACTAGCGGGAGGGCTAACCCAGTACTTC.

Here the CDR3 reads CASSPRGKGPVKQFF. CDR3 bases: TGCGCCAGCAGCCCCCGGGGGAAGGGCCCGGTAAAGCAGTTCTTC. The chain has TRBV4-1 and TRBJ2-1; weak D call: TRBD2 (6 bases). The CDR3 sequence is 15 residues long. Germline CDR1 reads MGHRA; CDR2 reads YSYEKL. V lost 4 bases to trimming and J lost 11 bases, with 21 bases between them.

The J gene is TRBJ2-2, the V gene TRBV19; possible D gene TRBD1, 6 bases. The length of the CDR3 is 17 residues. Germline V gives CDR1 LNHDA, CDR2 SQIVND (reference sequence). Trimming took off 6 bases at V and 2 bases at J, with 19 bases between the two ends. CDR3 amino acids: CASREAGVILNTGELFF. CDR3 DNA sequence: TGTGCCAGTAGAGAGGCAGGGGTCATACTAAACACCGGGGAGCTGTTTTTT.